A single sample gave rise to the 9 T cell receptor beta chains below, sequenced in a study of shared clonotypes between healthy human individuals. Assay used: immunoSEQ multiplex PCR; TCRdb lists only in-frame clones, some missing. Of 2.3 million or so clones in the sample, 93% are singletons; the top ten hold 0.39%. Material: naive CD4+ T cells from PBMCs. Noted subset: CD45RA+ positively selected. The origin of the receptors is a man between 18 and 29 years old in good health. Some clones in this sample may be carry-over from other donors' samples.

On this clone itself: Additional DNA sequences in this sample encode the identical CDR3. The rearrangement links TRBV7-2 to TRBJ2-1; a weak D match, TRBD2 (6 bases). V dropped 3 bases and J dropped 3 bases, with 12 bases sitting between them. Germline-derived CDR1 and CDR2 are SGHTA and FQGNSA. The CDR3 loop spans 15 amino acids. This CDR3 reads CASSLAGSSYNEQFF. CDR3 nucleotides: TGTGCCAGCAGCTTGGCGGGATCTAGCTACAATGAGCAGTTCTTC.

This chain connects TRBV6-6 to TRBJ2-1, with TRBD1 identical over 9 bases. The trim removed 5 bases at V and 8 bases at J, leaving 13 bases unmatched. The germline CDR1 and CDR2 sequences are MNHNY and SVGAGI (reference sequence). There are 16 residues in the CDR3. CDR3 nucleotides: TGTGCCAGCAGTACTTTACCGGGACAGGGAAGGGATGAGCAGTTCTTC. This sequence encodes CASSTLPGQGRDEQFF.

This chain links TRBV6-1 with TRBJ1-3; D is unresolved. Germline V lookup: CDR1 MNHNS, CDR2 SASEGT. The CDR3 has 15 residues. Trimming removed 1 base at V and 0 bases at J, with 7 bases between. The CDR3 DNA reads TGTGCCAGCAGTGAAGGGGCCTTCTCTGGAAACACCATATATTTT. This codes for CASSEGAFSGNTIYF.

The chain has TRBV28 and TRBJ1-2; D is ambiguous. V lost 5 bases and J lost 8, with 15 bases in between. There are 13 residues in the CDR3. Per the germline V gene, CDR1 is MDHEN and CDR2 is SYDVKM. CDR3 nucleotides: TGTGCCAGCAGTCCCCGACCGGGAGGGGGCTACACCTTC. Its translation is CASSPRPGGGYTF.

V usage is TRBV5-1 and J usage is TRBJ1-5; D not certain. Trimming took 0 bases from V and 0 from J, leaving 13 bases between them. CDR3 length equals 17 residues. In germline, CDR1 is SGHRS, CDR2 YFSETQ. CDR3 amino acids: CASSLDRESYSNQPQHF. DNA for the CDR3: TGCGCCAGCAGCTTGGACCGGGAGTCCTATAGCAATCAGCCCCAGCATTTT.

The V call is TRBV6-1, the J call TRBJ2-3; D gene ambiguous. V lost 3 bases, J lost 5 bases, and 6 bases lay in between. This CDR3 is built from 12 residues. Germline V lookup: CDR1 MNHNS, CDR2 SASEGT. CDR3: CASSDPRDTQYF. For the CDR3, the DNA is TGTGCCAGCAGTGATCCAAGAGATACGCAGTATTTT.

The rearrangement uses TRBV18 and TRBJ2-3; tentatively, D is TRBD1 or TRBD2 (5 bases each). Germline CDR1 reads KGHSH; CDR2 reads LQKENI. The V end lost 5 bases, the J end lost 9 bases, and 15 bases lay between the germline ends. The CDR3 is 13 amino acids. Written as DNA, the CDR3 is TGTGCCAGCTCAACCGGGACCCGCCAGACGCAGTATTTT. Residues: CASSTGTRQTQYF.

The rearrangement joins TRBV7-9 to TRBJ2-5, with D possibly being TRBD1 (6 bases). CDR3 length equals 14 residues. Trimming stripped 10 bases from V and 5 bases from J, with 20 bases between. Germline assignment: CDR1 SEHNR and CDR2 FQNEAQ (reference sequence). In nucleotides, the CDR3 is TGTGCCACATTGGGGGCCAATAAAGGGGAGACCCAGTACTTC. As protein: CATLGANKGETQYF.

V gene TRBV27 combines with J gene TRBJ2-3; 9 bases map to TRBD2. Losses at the gene ends were 3 bases for V and 2 bases for J; bases not matched to a gene: 6. This CDR3 is built from 16 residues. Germline V lookup: CDR1 MNHEY, CDR2 SMNVEV (reference sequence). The DNA for the CDR3 is TGTGCCAGCAGTTTTTTGGCGGGAGGGCTCACAGATACGCAGTATTTT. Its translation is CASSFLAGGLTDTQYF.